This T cell receptor (beta chain) was retrieved from a study of CD8 T cells in ankylosing spondylitis. Worth noting for this clonotype: Since a much larger clone is just one base distant, this may be a read error.

Germline lookup yields CDR1 SGHDN and CDR2 FVKESK. The CDR3 length is 13 residues. MiXCR, applied by TCRdb to the 5' RACE reads, yields one record per CDR3 protein. The table lists 200,000 to 250,000 distinct CDR3 sequences, about 10% of them singletons. This chain uses TRBV14 with TRBJ1-1; D not resolved. The sequenced material came from blood, either unsorted or a sorted T cell fraction (not recorded which). This clonotype originated in a male donor with ankylosing spondylitis or in good health (not recorded which). This chain's CDR3 is CAGSHGRYTEAFF. CDR3 coding DNA: TGTGCCGGCAGCCATGGGCGGTACACTGAAGCTTTCTTT.